This T cell receptor (beta chain) was retrieved from a study of T cells in Graves' hyperthyroidism and ophthalmopathy (dated by TCRdb to about 2019). For the study in its entirety: Peripheral blood was sampled at the time of initial diagnosis, prior to any treatment. The roughly 90 discovery patients were divided at random into training and test sets in a 7:3 ratio. Prospective prediction of ophthalmopathy was tested in an independent validation cohort of 18 to 20 hyperthyroidism patients and 17 patients who later progressed to ophthalmopathy. In addition, the study compared T-cell repertoires in thyroid tissue and in blood from five to seven Graves' hyperthyroidism patients. To identify TCR V-J signatures that set the groups apart, the researchers used a discovery cohort of 90 to 100 patients, made up of 43 with Graves' ophthalmopathy and some 55 with stable Graves' hyperthyroidism. Once sampling was done, hyperthyroidism patients were given methimazole at a starting dose of 30 mg daily, whereas ophthalmopathy patients were given high-dose intravenous methylprednisolone. The paper reports TCR Vbeta CDR3 sequencing of approximately 130 peripheral blood samples: 43 ophthalmopathy, some 80 hyperthyroidism and around 17 progressor patients. The full study reports these points: Blood samples also contained most of the expanded thyroid clonotypes (frequency above 0.001), which suggests that blood repertoires may reflect thyroid immune responses. A 13 V-J signature model separated ophthalmopathy from stable hyperthyroidism, with 87.88% sensitivity and roughly 81% specificity in cross-validation and 80%/75% in testing. In validation, the model predicted progression to ophthalmopathy with 60% to 71% sensitivity and approximately 72% specificity, a median of about six months before onset. Sample size was not statistically predetermined, and blinding of investigators to group allocation was not performed.

The TCR beta CDR3 regions were amplified from RNA transcripts. The TCR CDR3 was subjected to a first round of RT-PCR using the HTBI primer set and the Qiagen OneStep RT-PCR kit. The libraries were constructed in a second round of multiplex PCR and then size-selected and purified. The libraries were sequenced on an Illumina HiSeq2000 using paired-end 100 bp reads. On the authors' methods: SOAPnuke was used to process the raw data, throwing out any read that contained adapters or uncalled bases, had a mean Phred below 15, or lacked an exact constant-primer or identifier match. High-quality paired reads were merged with COPE v1.2.5, and unique nucleotide sequences were defined as clonotypes. MiTCR v1.1 was used to align the clonotypes against IMGT TRBV, TRBD and TRBJ reference segments. Only V-J combinations with frequency above 0.0001, covering 99% to 99.2% of repertoires, were analysed. The TCS score was defined as F50 (clonal expansion) divided by E x V (chaos), with BLOSUM62-based TCRdist calculated between CDR3 peptides within each V-J. Welch's t-statistics and random forest reduced several hundred V-J features to 13, which were used in a naive Bayes classifier (R e1071). The raw public data were reprocessed by TCRdb itself: fastp quality trimming at Q25, MiXCR clonotype calling, in-frame beta chains only. Rows are unified per CDR3 protein, each entry keeping the most common DNA and genes. The V and J calls were determined by TCRdb, not by the authors. The sample data list 300,000 to 450,000 distinct CDR3 sequences, and about 15% of these were observed just once. Together, the top ten hold roughly 9.6% of the sample.

Taken from the germline V gene (reference sequence), the CDR1 and CDR2 loops are LGHDT and YNNKEL. Here V drops 0 bases and J drops 6 bases, and the junction holds 6 bases not matched to any gene. The CDR3 starts with the cysteine, ends with the phenylalanine, and has 16 residues. The read is trimmed to its CDR3 DNA, 48 bases read in frame from base 1. Graves' hyperthyroidism was defined as stable when no progression to ophthalmopathy occurred over 18 months of follow-up. Hyperthyroidism patients were newly diagnosed, had a disease duration of under 2 months, and were aged 18 to 65 years. Patients with uncontrolled infections, other autoimmune diseases, pregnancy or lactation were excluded. Diagnoses were established on the basis of clinical symptoms, serum thyroxine and TRAb, thyroid ultrasound, and orbital computed tomography. Ficoll-Paque density gradient centrifugation was used to isolate PBMCs from around 10 ml of fresh peripheral blood. Total RNA was extracted with Trizol reagent, and quality was checked on an Agilent 2100 Bioanalyzer.

This clonotype was observed many times. Its antigen is still unknown. Per-base quality was not reported, and no clone a single base away is much larger than it. This receptor was taken from a woman aged 60-70 years with Graves' hyperthyroidism. The V gene is TRBV3-1 and the J gene is TRBJ2-1; the central 9 bases match TRBD2. The sequenced material came from blood. CDR3 region: CASSQDGSGSGNEQFF. In nucleotide form, the sequence is TGTGCCAGCAGCCAAGACGGTAGCGGGAGTGGCAATGAGCAGTTCTTC.